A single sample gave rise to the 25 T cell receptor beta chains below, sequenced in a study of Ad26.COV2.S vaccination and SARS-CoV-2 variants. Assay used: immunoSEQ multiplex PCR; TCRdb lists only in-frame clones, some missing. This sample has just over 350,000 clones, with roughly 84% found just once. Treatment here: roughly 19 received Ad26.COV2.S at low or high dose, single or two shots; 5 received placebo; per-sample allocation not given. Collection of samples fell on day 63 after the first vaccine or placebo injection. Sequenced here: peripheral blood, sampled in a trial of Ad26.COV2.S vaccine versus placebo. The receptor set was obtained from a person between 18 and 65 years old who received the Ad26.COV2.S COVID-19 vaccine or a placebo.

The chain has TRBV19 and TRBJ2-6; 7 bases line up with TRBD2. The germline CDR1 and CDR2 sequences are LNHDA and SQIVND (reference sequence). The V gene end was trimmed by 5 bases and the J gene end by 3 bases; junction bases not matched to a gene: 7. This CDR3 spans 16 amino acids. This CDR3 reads CASSSRGLFGANVLTF. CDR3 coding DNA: TGTGCCAGTAGTTCCCGGGGACTATTTGGGGCCAACGTCCTGACTTTC.

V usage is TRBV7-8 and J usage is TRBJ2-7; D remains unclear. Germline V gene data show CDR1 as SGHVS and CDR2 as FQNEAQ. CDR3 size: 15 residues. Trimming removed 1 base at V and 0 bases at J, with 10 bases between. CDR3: CASSLGAGPSYEQYF. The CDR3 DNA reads TGTGCCAGCAGCTTAGGGGCCGGGCCCTCCTACGAGCAGTACTTC.

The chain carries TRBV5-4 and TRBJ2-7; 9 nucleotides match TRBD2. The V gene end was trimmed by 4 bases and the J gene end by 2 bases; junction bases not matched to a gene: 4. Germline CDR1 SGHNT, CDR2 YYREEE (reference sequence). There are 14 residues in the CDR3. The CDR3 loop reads CASSGTSYPYEQYF. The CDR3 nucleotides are TGTGCCAGCAGCGGGACTAGCTACCCCTACGAGCAGTACTTC.

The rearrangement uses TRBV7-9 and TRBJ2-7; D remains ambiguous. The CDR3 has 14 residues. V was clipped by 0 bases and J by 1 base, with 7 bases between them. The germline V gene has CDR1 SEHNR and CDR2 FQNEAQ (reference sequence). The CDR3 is CASSLAEPSYEQYF. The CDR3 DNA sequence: TGTGCCAGCAGCTTAGCGGAACCTTCCTACGAGCAGTACTTC.

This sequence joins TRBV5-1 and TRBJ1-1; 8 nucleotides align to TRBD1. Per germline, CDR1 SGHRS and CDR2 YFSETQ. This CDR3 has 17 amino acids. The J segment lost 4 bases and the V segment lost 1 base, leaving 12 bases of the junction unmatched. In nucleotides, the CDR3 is TGCGCCAGCAGCTTGAGGTCCAGGGGGCTAGCCGGCACTGAAGCTTTCTTT. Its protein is CASSLRSRGLAGTEAFF.

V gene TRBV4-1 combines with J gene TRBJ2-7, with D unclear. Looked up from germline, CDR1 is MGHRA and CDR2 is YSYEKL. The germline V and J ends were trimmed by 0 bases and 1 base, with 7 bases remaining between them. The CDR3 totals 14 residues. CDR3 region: CASSQEVRSYEQYF. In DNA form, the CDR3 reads TGCGCCAGCAGCCAAGAAGTCAGATCCTACGAGCAGTACTTC.

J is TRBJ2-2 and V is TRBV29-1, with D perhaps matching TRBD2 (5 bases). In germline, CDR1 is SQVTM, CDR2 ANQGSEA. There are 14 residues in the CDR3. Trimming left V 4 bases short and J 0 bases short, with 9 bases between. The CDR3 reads CSVARLSNTGELFF. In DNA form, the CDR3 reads TGCAGCGTTGCCAGACTATCGAACACCGGGGAGCTGTTTTTT.

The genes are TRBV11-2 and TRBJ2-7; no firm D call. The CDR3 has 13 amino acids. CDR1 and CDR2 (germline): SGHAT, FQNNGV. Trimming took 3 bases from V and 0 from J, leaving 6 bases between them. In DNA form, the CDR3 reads TGTGCCAGCAGCTTTGGCGACTCCTACGAGCAGTACTTC. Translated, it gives CASSFGDSYEQYF.

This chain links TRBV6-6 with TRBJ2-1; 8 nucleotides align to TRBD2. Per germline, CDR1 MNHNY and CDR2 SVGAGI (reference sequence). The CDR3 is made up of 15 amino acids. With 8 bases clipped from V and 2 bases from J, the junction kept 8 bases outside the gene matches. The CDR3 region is CASQRTSGTYNEQFF. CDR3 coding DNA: TGTGCCAGCCAACGAACTAGCGGAACCTACAATGAGCAGTTCTTC.

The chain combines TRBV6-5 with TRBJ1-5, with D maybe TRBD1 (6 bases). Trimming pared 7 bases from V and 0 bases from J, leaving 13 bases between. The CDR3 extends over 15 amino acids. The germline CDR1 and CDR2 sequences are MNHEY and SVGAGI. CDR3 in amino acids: CASTQDSHSNQPQHF. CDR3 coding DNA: TGTGCCAGCACTCAGGACAGCCATAGCAATCAGCCCCAGCATTTT.

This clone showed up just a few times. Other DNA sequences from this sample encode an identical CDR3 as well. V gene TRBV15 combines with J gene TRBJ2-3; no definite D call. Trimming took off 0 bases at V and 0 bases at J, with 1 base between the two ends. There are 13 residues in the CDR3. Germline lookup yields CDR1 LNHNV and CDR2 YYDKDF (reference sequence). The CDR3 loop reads CATSRDSTDTQYF. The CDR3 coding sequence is TGTGCCACCAGCAGAGACAGCACAGATACGCAGTATTTT.

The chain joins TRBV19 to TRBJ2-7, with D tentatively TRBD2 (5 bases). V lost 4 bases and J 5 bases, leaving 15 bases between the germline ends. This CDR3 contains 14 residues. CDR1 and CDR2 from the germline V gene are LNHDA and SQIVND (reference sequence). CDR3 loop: CASSRRVAVDEQYF. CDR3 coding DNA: TGTGCCAGTAGTAGGCGGGTTGCAGTCGACGAGCAGTACTTC.

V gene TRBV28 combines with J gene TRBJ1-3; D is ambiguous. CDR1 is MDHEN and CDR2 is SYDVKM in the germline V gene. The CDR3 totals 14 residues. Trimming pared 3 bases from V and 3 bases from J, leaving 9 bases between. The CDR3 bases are TGTGCCAGCAGTTTTTTACTGGGTGGAAACACCATATATTTT. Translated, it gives CASSFLLGGNTIYF.

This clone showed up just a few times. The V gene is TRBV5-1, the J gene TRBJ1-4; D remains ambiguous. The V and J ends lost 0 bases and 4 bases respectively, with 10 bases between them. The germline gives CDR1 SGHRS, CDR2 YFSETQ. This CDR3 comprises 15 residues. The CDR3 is CASSLAGGDNEKLFF. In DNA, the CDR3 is TGCGCCAGCAGCTTGGCTGGAGGAGATAATGAAAAACTGTTTTTT.

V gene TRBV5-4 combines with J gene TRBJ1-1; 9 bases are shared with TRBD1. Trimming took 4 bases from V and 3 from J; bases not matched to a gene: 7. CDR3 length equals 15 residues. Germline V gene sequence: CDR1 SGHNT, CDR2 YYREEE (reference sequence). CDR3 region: CASSPGQGRDTEAFF. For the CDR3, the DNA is TGTGCCAGCAGCCCGGGACAGGGTAGGGACACTGAAGCTTTCTTT.

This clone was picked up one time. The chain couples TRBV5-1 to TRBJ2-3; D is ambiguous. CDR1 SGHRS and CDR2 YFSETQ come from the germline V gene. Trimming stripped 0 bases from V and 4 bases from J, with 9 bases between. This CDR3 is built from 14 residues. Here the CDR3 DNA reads TGCGCCAGCAGCTTGGGTGGGCCCGCAGATACGCAGTATTTT. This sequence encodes CASSLGGPADTQYF.

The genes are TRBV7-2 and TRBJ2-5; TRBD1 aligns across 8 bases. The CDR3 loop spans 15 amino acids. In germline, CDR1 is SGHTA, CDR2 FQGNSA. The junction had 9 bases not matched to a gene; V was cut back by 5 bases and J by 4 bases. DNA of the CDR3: TGTGCCAGCAGCCCAAATATTGGACAGGGAGAGACCCAGTACTTC. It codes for CASSPNIGQGETQYF.

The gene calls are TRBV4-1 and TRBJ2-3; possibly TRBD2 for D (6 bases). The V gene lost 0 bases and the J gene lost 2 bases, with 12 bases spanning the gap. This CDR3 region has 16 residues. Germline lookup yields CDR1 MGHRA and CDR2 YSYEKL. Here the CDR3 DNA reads TGCGCCAGCAGCCAAGAAGGGGACTTTAACACAGATACGCAGTATTTT. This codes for CASSQEGDFNTDTQYF.

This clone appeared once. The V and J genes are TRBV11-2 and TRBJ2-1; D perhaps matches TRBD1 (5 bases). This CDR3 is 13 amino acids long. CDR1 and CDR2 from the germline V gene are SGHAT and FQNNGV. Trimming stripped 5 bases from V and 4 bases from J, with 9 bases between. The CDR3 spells CASSEDSYNEQFF. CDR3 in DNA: TGTGCCAGCAGCGAAGACAGTTACAATGAGCAGTTCTTC.

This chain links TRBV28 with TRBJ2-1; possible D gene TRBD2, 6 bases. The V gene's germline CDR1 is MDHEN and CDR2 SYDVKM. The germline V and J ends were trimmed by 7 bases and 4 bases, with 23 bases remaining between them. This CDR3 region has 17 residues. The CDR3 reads CASTPNGGTRIYNEQFF. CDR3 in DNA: TGTGCCAGCACCCCGAACGGGGGAACCAGGATATACAATGAGCAGTTCTTC.

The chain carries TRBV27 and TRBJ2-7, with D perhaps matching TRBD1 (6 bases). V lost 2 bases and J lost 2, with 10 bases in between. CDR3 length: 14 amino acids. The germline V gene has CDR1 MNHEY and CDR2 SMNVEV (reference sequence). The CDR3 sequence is CASSLGQFTYEQYF. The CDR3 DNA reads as TGTGCCAGCAGTTTAGGACAGTTCACCTACGAGCAGTACTTC.

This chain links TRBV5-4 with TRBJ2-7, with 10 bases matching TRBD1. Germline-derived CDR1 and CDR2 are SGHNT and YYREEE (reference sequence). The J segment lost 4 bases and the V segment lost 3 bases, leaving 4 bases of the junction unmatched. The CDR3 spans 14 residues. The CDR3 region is CASSSDRGQYEQYF. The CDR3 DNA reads TGTGCCAGCAGCTCAGACAGGGGGCAATACGAGCAGTACTTC. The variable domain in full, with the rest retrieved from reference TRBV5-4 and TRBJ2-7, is ETGVTQSPTHLIKTRGQQVTLRCSSQSGHNTVSWYQQALGQGPQFIFQYYREEENGRGNFPPRFSGLQFPNYSSELNVNALELDDSALYLCASSSDRGQYEQYFGPGTRLTVT.

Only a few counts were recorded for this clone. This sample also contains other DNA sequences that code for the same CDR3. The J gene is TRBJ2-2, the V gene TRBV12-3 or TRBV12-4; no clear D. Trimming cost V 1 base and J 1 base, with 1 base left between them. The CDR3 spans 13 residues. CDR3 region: CASSLGNTGELFF. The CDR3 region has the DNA TGTGCCAGCAGTTTAGGGAACACCGGGGAGCTGTTTTTT.

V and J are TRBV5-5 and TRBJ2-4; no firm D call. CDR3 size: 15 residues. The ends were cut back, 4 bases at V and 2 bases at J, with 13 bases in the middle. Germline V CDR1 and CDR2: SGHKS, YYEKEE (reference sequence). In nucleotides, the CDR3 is TGTGCCAGCAGCCCTCCAGGTGGAACCAAAAACATTCAGTACTTC. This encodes CASSPPGGTKNIQYF.

CDR3 sequence: CASSFNRGRKGNQPQHF. CDR3 in DNA: TGTGCCAGCAGCTTTAACAGGGGGCGGAAAGGCAATCAGCCCCAGCATTTT. The chain joins TRBV5-6 to TRBJ1-5, with 9 bases aligning to TRBD1. CDR3 length: 17 amino acids. With 2 bases clipped from V and 2 bases from J, the junction kept 8 bases outside the gene matches. Germline CDR1 reads SGHDT; CDR2 reads YYEEEE.